This record covers a single T cell receptor (beta chain). This sample is part of a study of blood T cell repertoires in COVID-19. Study overall: Researchers got acute and convalescent COVID-19 samples from the United States, Italy and Spain. T cells, B-cell-depleted T cells, or PBMCs supplied cDNA or gDNA.

The V gene end was trimmed by 4 bases and the J gene end by 3 bases; junction bases not matched to a gene: 6. Looked up from germline, CDR1 is SGHNT and CDR2 is YENEEA. This CDR3 has 15 amino acids. In the original processing: Reference gene primer amplification yielded estimated nucleated cell counts. Assay: immunoSEQ multiplex PCR; the TCRdb copy retains only in-frame clones and omits some. V and J calls and clone size are those listed in that table; D and trimming were worked out from the DNA. Of about 49,000 clones in the sample, about 88% were seen once. This chain links TRBV11-3 with TRBJ2-3; 8 bases are shared with TRBD2. The receptor's source is a man aged 40-55 years with active COVID-19. The specimen sequenced was peripheral blood. In DNA form, the CDR3 reads TGTGCCAGCAGCTCCCGGGAGGGCCGAACAGATACGCAGTATTTT. This translates into CASSSREGRTDTQYF. The variable domain in full, with the rest retrieved from reference TRBV11-3 and TRBJ2-3, is EAGVVQSPRYKIIEKKQPVAFWCNPISGHNTLYWYLQNLGQGPELLIRYENEEAVDDSQLPKDRFSAERLKGVDSTLKIQPAELGDSAVYLCASSSREGRTDTQYFGPGTRLTVL.